This T cell receptor (beta chain) was sequenced for a study of shared clonotypes between healthy human individuals. The CDR3 runs 17 residues. V gave up 3 bases and J gave up 0 bases; unmatched junction bases: 4. CDR1 and CDR2 from the germline V gene are LNHDA and SQIVND (reference sequence). The table came from immunoSEQ multiplex PCR; TCRdb's copy has only in-frame clones and leaves some out. Of some 2,100,000 clones listed, almost 96% were seen once; the top ten hold roughly 0.13%. Material for sequencing was naive CD4+ T cells sorted from blood. Subset here: CD45RA+ positively selected. This clonotype was obtained from a man aged 18 to 29 in good health. The rearrangement uses TRBV19 and TRBJ2-2, with 10 bases aligning to TRBD2. The CDR3 sequence: CASSMGLALTNTGELFF. The CDR3 DNA reads as TGTGCCAGTAGTATGGGACTAGCGCTTACGAACACCGGGGAGCTGTTTTTT. The variable domain in full, with the rest retrieved from reference TRBV19 and TRBJ2-2, is DGGITQSPKYLFRKEGQNVTLSCEQNLNHDAMYWYRQDPGQGLRLIYYSQIVNDFQKGDIAEGYSVSREKKESFPLTVTSAQKNPTAFYLCASSMGLALTNTGELFFGEGSRLTVL.